The next 9 T cell receptor beta chains were all read from a single sample in a study of CXCR3-negative and CXCR3-positive naive CD8 T cells (dated by TCRdb to the late 2010s). The run used a NextSeq 550. The Human TCR Profiling Kit (MiLaboratory) was used to make UMI-labeled 5' RACE TRB cDNA libraries. Each CDR3 protein sequence appears as one entry after TCRdb reprocessed the reads, and no DNA is included. The sample table on file contains around 140,000 distinct CDR3 sequences. 0.45% to 0.55% of the sample belongs to the ten largest clones. The sample comprised naive CXCR3- CD8+ T cells from blood. The cell subset or site label, as the study defines it: CD45RO-CCR7+CD27+CD95- naive CD8+ T cells lacking CXCR3 (TNR3-). These TCRs come from a human donor in good health. Some clones in this sample may be carry-over from other donors' samples.

The gene calls are TRBV13 and TRBJ2-2. This CDR3 has 11 residues. Germline V gives CDR1 PRHDT, CDR2 FYEKMQ (reference sequence). CDR3 residues: CASSLAGELFF. Full variable domain (missing parts from reference TRBV13 and TRBJ2-2): AAGVIQSPRHLIKEKRETATLKCYPIPRHDTVYWYQQGPGQDPQFLISFYEKMQSDKGSIPDRFSAQQFSDYHSELNMSSLELGDSALYFCASSLAGELFFGEGSRLTVL.

The chain combines TRBV29-1 with TRBJ2-5; TCRdb's D call, TRBD2, is unchecked because there is no DNA. This CDR3 comprises 14 residues. Per the germline V gene, CDR1 is SQVTM and CDR2 is ANQGSEA. The CDR3 region is CSAKLAGIQETQYF.

This chain joins TRBV28 and TRBJ1-1. The CDR3 runs to 14 residues. Germline loops: CDR1 MDHEN, CDR2 SYDVKM. CDR3 loop: CASSERDTNTEAFF.

The chain links TRBV7-8 to TRBJ2-3. The V gene's germline CDR1 is SGHVS and CDR2 FQNEAQ. CDR3 length: 13 amino acids. Here the CDR3 reads CASSLRFGDTQYF.

The J gene is TRBJ1-2, the V gene TRBV29-1; TCRdb picks TRBD1, but there is no DNA to check that call. This CDR3 is 12 amino acids long. Per the germline V gene, CDR1 is SQVTM and CDR2 is ANQGSEA. The chain's CDR3 is CSVGPENYGYTF.

This chain links TRBV7-2 with TRBJ2-7; TCRdb calls TRBD1, which cannot be checked without DNA. Germline values: CDR1 SGHTA, CDR2 FQGNSA. The CDR3 totals 14 residues. The CDR3 sequence is CASSLEGGPYEQYF.

The chain couples TRBV7-9 to TRBJ2-7; TCRdb's D gene call, TRBD1, goes unchecked for lack of DNA. This CDR3 region has 14 residues. Germline CDR1 and CDR2: SEHNR and FQNEAQ (reference sequence). The CDR3 here is CASSLSGRGYEQYF.

The chain employs TRBV4-1 and TRBJ2-7; TCRdb's assignment of TRBD1 cannot be checked, as there is no DNA. The CDR3 totals 14 residues. Germline V gives CDR1 MGHRA, CDR2 YSYEKL. CDR3 loop: CASSENHRVHEQYF.

The V and J genes are TRBV10-3 and TRBJ1-1; TCRdb picks TRBD1, but there is no DNA to check that call. CDR1 is ENHRY, CDR2 SYGVKD, per germline. The CDR3 totals 16 residues. The CDR3 reads CAISTTFRTANTEAFF.